This TCR beta chain was documented in a study of shared clonotypes between healthy human individuals. Germline V gives CDR1 SGHNT, CDR2 YENEEA. Losses at the gene ends were 2 bases for V and 5 bases for J; bases not matched to a gene: 12. This CDR3 contains 17 residues. Sequenced by immunoSEQ multiplex PCR; TCRdb stores in-frame clones only, minus some. The sample includes approximately 320,000 clones, approximately 79% of them seen just once. There are a few counts of this clone. The TCR was taken from a man aged 30 to 39 in good health. The sequencing input was memory CD4+ T cells sorted from blood. This sample's subset: CD45RA-negative fraction. The rearrangement joins TRBV11-3 to TRBJ2-5, with TRBD1 matching 9 bases. As DNA, the CDR3 is TGTGCCAGCAGCTTATACGGGACAGGGAGAGGACCTGAGACCCAGTACTTC. It yields the protein CASSLYGTGRGPETQYF.